This T cell receptor beta chain was retrieved from a study of T cells after yellow fever vaccination. V gave up 2 bases and J gave up 3 bases, with 14 bases separating them. Germline V lookup: CDR1 MNHEY, CDR2 SVGEGT. This CDR3 is 15 amino acids long. TCRdb used MiXCR to reprocess the 5' RACE reads, holding one entry per CDR3 protein. Of approximately 120,000 distinct CDR3 sequences listed, roughly 9% were seen once; the top ten hold less than 40%. The sample holds a few counts of this clonotype. This TCR came from a man aged 18 to 29 who received the YFV17D yellow fever vaccine. The chain is built from TRBV6-2 or TRBV6-3 and TRBJ2-7; possibly TRBD1 or TRBD2 for D (6 bases each). The material sequenced was CD8+ T cells sorted from PBMCs, taken on the day of the yellow fever booster vaccination. This CDR3 is CASSYEGGPNYEQYV. As DNA, the CDR3 is TGTGCCAGCAGTTACGAGGGGGGACCAAACTACGAGCAGTACGTC.